The entry below describes one T cell receptor beta chain. In its sample, this clonotype was seen a few times. Its antigen remains unidentified. At one boundary the junction diverges from the germline segment, which might be a read error. The CDR3 runs 17 residues from the cysteine to the phenylalanine. Only the CDR3 part of the read is kept: 51 bases, read in frame from the first base. According to the germline V gene (reference sequence), CDR1 reads MNHEY and CDR2 reads SMNVEV. The sample originates from a study of T cells in Graves' hyperthyroidism and ophthalmopathy (dated by TCRdb to the late 2010s). As for the study more broadly: Peripheral blood samples were taken at the time of initial diagnosis, prior to any treatment. TCR V-J signatures able to tell the groups apart were searched for in a discovery cohort of approximately 95 patients, of whom roughly 42 had Graves' ophthalmopathy and 55 to 65 had stable Graves' hyperthyroidism. Prospective prediction of ophthalmopathy was tested in an independent validation cohort of approximately 19 hyperthyroidism patients and 17 patients who later progressed to ophthalmopathy. The 100 discovery patients were randomly split 7:3 into training and test sets. Thyroid tissue and blood T-cell repertoires from six Graves' hyperthyroidism patients were also compared in the study. Once sampling was done, hyperthyroidism patients were given methimazole at a starting dose of 30 mg daily, whereas ophthalmopathy patients were given high-dose intravenous methylprednisolone. TCR Vbeta CDR3 sequencing of roughly 140 peripheral blood samples (approximately 44 ophthalmopathy, roughly 72 hyperthyroidism and roughly 17 progressor patients) is reported in the paper.

Graves' hyperthyroidism was defined as stable when no progression to ophthalmopathy occurred over 18 months of follow-up. Hyperthyroidism patients were aged 18 to 65 years and newly diagnosed, with disease duration of less than 2 months. Patients with uncontrolled infections, other autoimmune diseases, pregnancy or lactation were excluded. Clinical symptoms, serum thyroxine and TRAb, thyroid ultrasound, and orbital computed tomography formed the basis for the diagnoses. PBMCs were isolated from approximately 10 ml of fresh peripheral blood by Ficoll-Paque density gradient centrifugation. Total RNA was extracted with Trizol reagent, and quality was checked on an Agilent 2100 Bioanalyzer. Broad study findings and their caveats: No statistical method was used to set the sample size in advance, and investigators knew the group allocation. Most expanded thyroid clonotypes (frequency above 0.001) were also detected in blood, suggesting blood repertoires may reflect thyroid immune responses. During validation, the model predicted progression to ophthalmopathy a median of around six months ahead of onset, with 70.59% sensitivity and about 75% specificity. A model built on a 13 V-J signature distinguished ophthalmopathy from stable hyperthyroidism, reaching around 90% sensitivity and about 81% specificity in cross-validation and 80%/75% in testing.

TCR beta CDR3 regions were amplified from RNA transcripts. The TCR CDR3 was subjected to a first round of RT-PCR using the HTBI primer set and the Qiagen OneStep RT-PCR kit. Libraries were constructed in a second round of multiplex PCR, after which size selection and purification were carried out. Paired-end sequencing of the libraries was performed with 100 bp reads on an Illumina HiSeq2000. On the study's bioinformatics: Raw data were processed with SOAPnuke, discarding reads with adapters, uncalled bases, mean Phred below 15, or no exact constant-primer or identifier match. High-quality paired reads were merged using COPE v1.2.5, and each unique nucleotide sequence was defined as a clonotype. MiTCR v1.1 was used to align clonotypes to the IMGT TRBV, TRBD and TRBJ reference segments. The analysis included only V-J combinations with a frequency above 0.0001, which together covered about 99% of the repertoires. The TCS score was defined as F50 (clonal expansion) divided by E x V (chaos), with BLOSUM62-based TCRdist calculated between CDR3 peptides within each V-J. Welch's t-statistics and random forest reduced approximately 520 V-J features to 13, which were used in a naive Bayes classifier (R e1071). The raw public reads went through TCRdb reprocessing: fastp at Q25, MiXCR clone calling, in-frame beta chains kept. Entries that share a CDR3 protein sequence are merged under the most common genes and DNA. These V and J calls derive from TCRdb rather than the authors' analysis. The table for this sample lists 200,000 or so distinct CDR3 sequences; about 15% of them were counted only once. The ten biggest clones cover around 52% of the sample.

Material: blood. The chain uses TRBV27 and TRBJ2-3, with TRBD1 as a weak D call on 6 bases. This TCR derives from a woman aged 45-65 years with Graves' hyperthyroidism. The DNA is as follows: TGTGTCAGCAGTTTATTTCCGTCAGGGGATAACACAGATACGCAGTATTTT. Translated, this is CVSSLFPSGDNTDTQYF.